One sample yielded the 27 T cell receptor beta chains listed below, sequenced in a study of T cell repertoires in cytomegalovirus infection. For these TCRs, the target antigens are not known. Using its own MiXCR run on the reads, TCRdb lists one record per CDR3 protein. The sample includes 800,000 to 950,000 distinct CDR3 sequences, 30% to 35% of them seen just once. Sample: cultured CD8+ T cells from PBMCs, taken from culture after CMV antigen stimulation. The receptors derive from a human donor in good health (CMV status not recorded). Some clones in this sample may be carry-over from other donors' samples.

In this sample, this clonotype turned up many times. V and J are TRBV7-6 and TRBJ2-1; D ambiguous. Trimming shortened V by 1 base and J by 5 bases, and 9 bases separated the two germline ends. Germline V gene sequence: CDR1 SGHVS, CDR2 FNYEAQ. This CDR3 comprises 14 residues. The CDR3 region has the DNA TGTGCCAGCAGCTTAGTGAGACCCCACAATGAGCAGTTCTTC. It specifies CASSLVRPHNEQFF.

This clonotype was found a few times. V usage is TRBV5-5 and J usage is TRBJ2-5; 7 nucleotides align to TRBD1. The CDR3 has 17 residues. Germline V gene sequence: CDR1 SGHKS, CDR2 YYEKEE (reference sequence). V trimming: 4 bases; J trimming: 3 bases; junction bases outside the gene matches: 15. The CDR3, as DNA: TGTGCCAGCAGCAAAAACCGGGACAGCGGACGGAAAGAGACCCAGTACTTC. It yields the protein CASSKNRDSGRKETQYF. The entire variable domain, with the rest obtained from reference TRBV5-5 and TRBJ2-5, is as follows: DAGVTQSPTHLIKTRGQQVTLRCSPISGHKSVSWYQQVLGQGPQFIFQYYEKEERGRGNFPDRFSARQFPNYSSELNVNALLLGDSALYLCASSKNRDSGRKETQYFGPGTRLLVL.

The CDR3 bases are TGTGCCAGCTTCGCAGGCCCTGAAGCTTTCTTT. Its protein is CASFAGPEAFF. This chain connects TRBV6-8 to TRBJ1-1; D is ambiguous. CDR1 is MNHGY and CDR2 is SAAAGT in the germline V gene. The CDR3 spans 11 residues. Trimming cost V 8 bases and J 6 bases, with 10 bases left between them.

The V call is TRBV12-3 or TRBV12-4, the J call TRBJ2-7; TRBD2 matches at 9 bases. The length of the CDR3 is 14 residues. With V trimmed by 4 bases and J by 2 bases, 3 bases remained unmatched. The CDR3 sequence: CASSWGLATYEQYF. CDR3 DNA sequence: TGTGCCAGCAGTTGGGGACTAGCTACCTACGAGCAGTACTTC.

The table lists this clonotype with many counts. J is TRBJ2-3 and V is TRBV5-6, with D possibly called TRBD1 or TRBD2 (5 bases each). V lost 4 bases and J lost 2, with 11 bases in between. The CDR3 has 14 residues. Germline CDR1 is SGHDT and CDR2 is YYEEEE. CDR3 region: CASSGGRPTDTQYF. CDR3 sequence (DNA): TGTGCCAGCAGCGGGGGACGGCCCACAGATACGCAGTATTTT.

The chain is built from TRBV29-1 and TRBJ2-2; 7 bases align to TRBD1. CDR1 SQVTM and CDR2 ANQGSEA come from the germline V gene. This CDR3 spans 14 amino acids. The junction had 5 bases not matched to a gene; V was cut back by 1 base and J by 6 bases. The CDR3 nucleotides are TGCAGCGTTGAAGCGCCCCAGGGGGCCGGGGAGCTGTTTTTT. Residues: CSVEAPQGAGELFF.

This rearrangement joins TRBV7-2 to TRBJ2-1; TRBD2 matches at 12 bases. This CDR3 has 16 amino acids. CDR1 SGHTA and CDR2 FQGNSA come from the germline V gene. V shed 1 base, J shed 7 bases, and the junction held 5 bases outside the gene matches. This CDR3 is CASSLELAGGGNEQFF. In DNA form, the CDR3 reads TGTGCCAGCAGCTTAGAACTAGCGGGGGGAGGGAATGAGCAGTTCTTC.

The V and J genes are TRBV6-2 or TRBV6-3 and TRBJ2-7, with D maybe TRBD2 (6 bases). Germline V lookup: CDR1 MNHEY, CDR2 SVGEGT. The V end lost 5 bases, the J end lost 3 bases, and 17 bases lay between the germline ends. The CDR3 has 15 residues. This CDR3 is CASSRGTDLSYEQYV. CDR3 sequence (DNA): TGTGCCAGCAGTCGCGGGACGGACCTCAGCTACGAGCAGTACGTC.

The rearrangement links TRBV24-1 to TRBJ2-1; D perhaps matches TRBD2 (6 bases). The V gene's germline CDR1 is KGHDR and CDR2 SFDVKD. Trimming removed 4 bases from V and 5 bases from J, with 20 bases in between. This CDR3 is built from 17 residues. Here the CDR3 DNA reads TGTGCCACCAGTGACCCGGCTCTAGCGCCAATCGACAATGAGCAGTTCTTC. This translates into CATSDPALAPIDNEQFF.

This clonotype was found a few times. The V call is TRBV4-1, the J call TRBJ1-3; possible D gene TRBD1, 6 bases. The ends were cut back, 2 bases at V and 0 bases at J, with 14 bases in the middle. CDR3 length: 17 residues. Germline CDR1 reads MGHRA; CDR2 reads YSYEKL. CDR3 DNA: TGCGCCAGCAGCCAATTCCCGGACAGTCGCTCTGGAAACACCATATATTTT. This translates into CASSQFPDSRSGNTIYF.

This clonotype was detected a few times. V and J are TRBV7-9 and TRBJ2-3; 8 bases map to TRBD2. This CDR3 is built from 16 residues. V was pared by 5 bases and J by 5 bases, with 12 bases of the junction left unmatched. Germline loops: CDR1 SEHNR, CDR2 FQNEAQ (reference sequence). The CDR3 region is CASSPFAGGLVDTQYF. CDR3 nucleotide sequence: TGTGCCAGCAGCCCTTTCGCGGGGGGCCTAGTAGATACGCAGTATTTT.

The J gene is TRBJ2-1, the V gene TRBV27; D is perhaps TRBD2 (5 bases). V lost 1 base to trimming and J lost 7 bases, with 23 bases between them. The germline V gene encodes CDR1 MNHEY and CDR2 SMNVEV (reference sequence). CDR3 length equals 18 residues. CDR3 DNA: TGTGCCAGCAGTTTATACGGGGTCGTGACTCCGACCCTGAATGAGCAGTTCTTC. This translates into CASSLYGVVTPTLNEQFF.

The chain has TRBV5-1 and TRBJ2-5; D is ambiguous. V was shortened by 0 bases and J by 3 bases, with 15 bases between the two germline ends. The V gene's germline CDR1 is SGHRS and CDR2 YFSETQ. This CDR3 region has 16 residues. CDR3 amino acids: CASSLVGIGREETQYF. In DNA, the CDR3 is TGCGCCAGCAGCTTGGTAGGAATTGGCAGAGAAGAGACCCAGTACTTC. Combining the CDR3 with reference TRBV5-1 and TRBJ2-5 gives the whole variable domain KAGVTQTPRYLIKTRGQQVTLSCSPISGHRSVSWYQQTPGQGLQFLFEYFSETQRNKGNFPGRFSGRQFSNSRSEMNVSTLELGDSALYLCASSLVGIGREETQYFGPGTRLLVL.

The sample holds a few counts of this clonotype. The V and J genes are TRBV7-8 and TRBJ1-2; TRBD1 aligns across 8 bases. The CDR3 extends over 15 amino acids. The ends lost 2 bases at V and 2 bases at J; junction bases unmatched: 4. CDR1 and CDR2 from the germline V gene are SGHVS and FQNEAQ. CDR3 protein: CASSLLAGGNYGYTF. As DNA, the CDR3 is TGTGCCAGCAGCTTATTAGCAGGGGGCAACTATGGCTACACCTTC.

This chain links TRBV7-6 with TRBJ2-1; D is perhaps TRBD2 (7 bases). V was trimmed by 5 bases and J by 8 bases, leaving 13 bases between them. This CDR3 has 13 residues. Germline V gene data show CDR1 as SGHVS and CDR2 as FNYEAQ. Here the CDR3 DNA reads TGTGCCAGCAGCGGGGGGGCTGGGGATGAGCAGTTCTTC. This sequence encodes CASSGGAGDEQFF.

V and J are TRBV9 and TRBJ1-2, with D uncertain. In germline, CDR1 is SGDLS, CDR2 YYNGEE. The CDR3 length is 14 residues. The ends were cut back, 0 bases at V and 1 base at J, with 7 bases in the middle. The CDR3 DNA reads TGTGCCAGCAGCGTAGGATCCCGTAACTATGGCTACACCTTC. Translated, it gives CASSVGSRNYGYTF.

To note about this clonotype: A much larger clonotype is one base distant, so this may be a read error. This chain uses TRBV7-9 with TRBJ2-7, with D unresolved. Per germline, CDR1 SEHNR and CDR2 FQNEAQ (reference sequence). CDR3 length equals 12 residues. The V gene lost 0 bases and the J gene lost 4 bases, with 4 bases spanning the gap. CDR3 protein: CASSLAEYEQYV. The CDR3, as DNA: TGTGCCAGCAGCTTAGCGGAGTACGAGCAGTACGTC.

This chain uses TRBV6-5 with TRBJ2-5, with 8 bases matching TRBD2. The ends lost 3 bases at V and 5 bases at J; junction bases unmatched: 8. Germline V lookup: CDR1 MNHEY, CDR2 SVGAGI. The CDR3 sequence is 15 residues long. The CDR3 sequence: CASSYRGGPLETQYF. In DNA form, the CDR3 reads TGTGCCAGCAGTTATCGGGGGGGGCCGCTGGAGACCCAGTACTTC.

The chain joins TRBV7-2 to TRBJ1-2; D may be TRBD1 (6 bases). The CDR3 contains 15 residues. The V and J ends lost 1 base and 3 bases respectively, with 12 bases between them. The germline V gene encodes CDR1 SGHTA and CDR2 FQGNSA. The CDR3, as DNA: TGTGCCAGCAGCTTAGACCCAACAGGGTACTATGGCTACACCTTC. This encodes CASSLDPTGYYGYTF.

The chain recombines TRBV28 with TRBJ2-7; possibly TRBD2 for D (5 bases). CDR1 is MDHEN and CDR2 is SYDVKM in the germline V gene. V was trimmed by 4 bases and J by 0 bases, leaving 13 bases between them. This CDR3 has 15 amino acids. CDR3 sequence: CASSSLYGDSYEQYV. As DNA, the CDR3 is TGTGCCAGCAGTTCTCTATACGGGGACTCCTACGAGCAGTACGTC.

The chain couples TRBV5-6 to TRBJ2-3; D is perhaps TRBD1 (7 bases). The germline V and J ends were trimmed by 2 bases and 5 bases, with 12 bases remaining between them. In germline, CDR1 is SGHDT, CDR2 YYEEEE. This CDR3 has 14 residues. The CDR3 reads CASSFRQGGDTQYF. CDR3 in DNA: TGTGCCAGCAGCTTTCGACAGGGAGGAGATACGCAGTATTTT.

This clonotype was detected a few times. The gene calls are TRBV27 and TRBJ2-7; D ambiguous. This CDR3 has 13 residues. Germline assignment: CDR1 MNHEY and CDR2 SMNVEV (reference sequence). Trimming took 4 bases from V and 3 from J, leaving 10 bases between them. In nucleotides, the CDR3 is TGTGCCAGCAGTTCTACCCCCAGCTACGAGCAGTACGTC. Residues: CASSSTPSYEQYV.

The chain uses TRBV11-2 and TRBJ2-4; D is ambiguous. Germline V gene lookup returns CDR1 SGHAT and CDR2 FQNNGV. This CDR3 has 13 residues. The germline V and J ends were trimmed by 1 base and 6 bases, with 7 bases remaining between them. CDR3 loop: CASSLVRANIQYF. DNA of the CDR3: TGTGCCAGCAGCTTAGTGCGAGCAAACATTCAGTACTTC.

This clonotype was seen more than once but under ten times. The CDR3 nucleotides are TGTGCCAGCAGCCCTGACAGGGGGGGAAGGGCCTACAATGAGCAGTTCTTC. It is translated as CASSPDRGGRAYNEQFF. The V call is TRBV27, the J call TRBJ2-1; TRBD1 matches 9 bases. Germline CDR1 and CDR2: MNHEY and SMNVEV (reference sequence). Trimming took 6 bases from V and 2 from J; bases not matched to a gene: 11. The CDR3 runs to 17 residues.

This chain joins TRBV6-1 and TRBJ2-1, with a possible D match to TRBD2 (6 bases). This CDR3 has 17 amino acids. CDR1 is MNHNS and CDR2 is SASEGT in the germline V gene. With 0 bases removed from V and 2 bases from J, the gap between germline ends came to 14 bases. The CDR3 coding sequence is TGTGCCAGCAGTGAAGCGGGACTCTCTCCCACCTACAATGAGCAGTTCTTC. This codes for CASSEAGLSPTYNEQFF.

This chain links TRBV4-1 with TRBJ2-1; D call uncertain. Germline CDR1 reads MGHRA; CDR2 reads YSYEKL. Between the trimmed V and J ends, which lost 0 bases and 6 bases, there was a span of 6 bases. The CDR3 is 13 residues long. The CDR3 nucleotides are TGCGCCAGCAGCCAAGAAATAAGCAATGAGCAGTTCTTC. Translating gives CASSQEISNEQFF.

This chain joins TRBV27 and TRBJ2-1; D tentatively reads TRBD1 or TRBD2 (5 bases each). In germline, CDR1 is MNHEY, CDR2 SMNVEV (reference sequence). CDR3 length: 16 residues. The V and J ends lost 7 bases and 8 bases respectively, with 24 bases between them. The CDR3 here is CASTALNGTARDEQFF. CDR3 bases: TGTGCCAGCACCGCTCTAAACGGGACGGCAAGGGATGAGCAGTTCTTC.